This T cell receptor beta chain comes out of a study of OX40 agonist ivuxolimab in advanced cancers. Study summary: Anti-PD-1, anti-PD-L1 or anti-CTLA-4 therapy given earlier was allowed, and around 40% had some. Notes on the study in general: Patients with a partial response at 0.1-3.0 mg/kg had among the lowest clonal expansion. Averaging showed that CD8+ T cells had more expanded clones than CD4+ did. Normalized T-cell clonal expansion was also low in a subset of nonresponders.

The repertoire was sequenced with immunoSEQ multiplex PCR; TCRdb's copy has only in-frame clones and lacks some. This repertoire shows about 64,000 clones, around 93% found once; its top ten account for less than 0.55%. Concerning this clone itself: Antigen specificity is unknown.

This receptor was obtained from an adult with an advanced solid tumor such as melanoma, head and neck, liver or kidney cancer. Here the sequenced sample was CD4+ or CD8+ T cells sorted from blood, taken in a trial of the OX40 agonist ivuxolimab.

The CDR3 region has the DNA TGTGCCAGCAGTTTACAAGGTGACTTGAGTACCGACTACGAGCAGTACTTC. This sequence encodes CASSLQGDLSTDYEQYF. This rearrangement joins TRBV27 to TRBJ2-7; D remains ambiguous. Trimming took off 2 bases at V and 3 bases at J, with 20 bases between the two ends. The CDR3 covers 17 residues. The germline gives CDR1 MNHEY, CDR2 SMNVEV (reference sequence).